This T cell receptor beta chain was identified during a study of shared clonotypes between healthy human individuals. V shed 2 bases and J shed 4 bases, with 5 bases lying between them. The germline V gene has CDR1 SGHAT and CDR2 FQNNGV. The CDR3 has 12 amino acids. The assay was immunoSEQ multiplex PCR, and TCRdb's table has in-frame clones only and misses some. The sample lists about 490,000 clones; 70% to 85% were seen once. This sequence joins TRBV11-2 and TRBJ1-2; D gene ambiguous. The sequencing sample was made of PBMCs. This clonotype originated in a woman between 35 and 50 years old in good health. Some clones in this sample may be carry-over from other donors' samples. The CDR3 sequence: CASSLPTYGYTF. The CDR3 DNA reads as TGTGCCAGCAGCTTACCCACCTATGGCTACACCTTC.